Each of the 15 T cell receptor beta chains below was sequenced from the same sample in a study of T cell responses to AZD1222 COVID-19 vaccine. Here immunoSEQ multiplex PCR was the method, and the copy in TCRdb shows in-frame clones only, minus some. The repertoire consists of 100,000 to 150,000 clones, with around 84% occurring once and the leading ten covering 10% to 15%. This specimen consisted of peripheral blood, obtained on day 0 of AZD1222 vaccination. The receptor source for this set is an adult in good health.

The genes are TRBV6-5 and TRBJ1-2, with 8 bases aligning to TRBD1. Germline V CDR1 and CDR2: MNHEY, SVGAGI. Trimming took 2 bases from V and 4 from J; bases not matched to a gene: 3. This CDR3 spans 14 amino acids. The CDR3 DNA sequence: TGTGCCAGCAGTTACGCCGGACAGGGCTATGGCTACACCTTC. It translates to CASSYAGQGYGYTF.

The rearrangement joins TRBV13 to TRBJ1-2; D is undetermined. The V and J ends lost 4 bases and 8 bases respectively, with 14 bases between them. CDR1 is PRHDT and CDR2 is FYEKMQ in the germline V gene (reference sequence). The CDR3 is 13 residues long. The CDR3 is CASSSGDFKGYTF. For the CDR3, the DNA is TGTGCCAGCAGCTCCGGCGATTTCAAAGGCTACACCTTC.

The chain is built from TRBV28 and TRBJ1-4; D ambiguous. The CDR3 covers 15 residues. Trimming took off 6 bases at V and 0 bases at J, with 11 bases between the two ends. Germline loops: CDR1 MDHEN, CDR2 SYDVKM. DNA for the CDR3: TGTGCCAGCAGCAGCTCGGGAACAACTAATGAAAAACTGTTTTTT. This translates into CASSSSGTTNEKLFF.

This CDR3 reads CASSIQDSNYGYTF. In DNA form, the CDR3 reads TGTGCCAGCAGTATCCAGGACAGTAACTATGGCTACACCTTC. The rearrangement joins TRBV28 to TRBJ1-2; D might be TRBD1 (6 bases). The CDR3 is 14 residues long. V was trimmed by 5 bases and J by 1 base, leaving 11 bases between them. CDR1 MDHEN and CDR2 SYDVKM come from the germline V gene.

The chain joins TRBV7-9 to TRBJ1-2; perhaps TRBD1 as D (5 bases). Germline values: CDR1 SEHNR, CDR2 FQNEAQ (reference sequence). V lost 6 bases, J lost 9 bases, and 17 bases lay in between. This CDR3 region has 13 residues. In DNA form, the CDR3 reads TGTGCCAGCAGTATCCACCGGGGGAGAAGCTACACCTTC. Its protein product is CASSIHRGRSYTF.

The chain carries TRBV3-1 (or the pseudogene TRBV3-2) and TRBJ1-2; tentative D call: TRBD1 (5 bases). The CDR3 consists of 15 residues. V lost 0 bases and J 7 bases, leaving 15 bases between the germline ends. Germline V gene data show CDR1 as LGHDT and CDR2 as YNNKEL (reference sequence). The CDR3 region has the DNA TGTGCCAGCAGCCAAGACTCTTTAGGGACTCCTGGCTACACCTTC. This gives the protein CASSQDSLGTPGYTF.

The V call is TRBV4-1, the J call TRBJ1-1; D remains ambiguous. Deletions cut 1 base from V and 7 bases from J, with 7 bases between. This CDR3 has 12 residues. Germline CDR1 MGHRA, CDR2 YSYEKL. CDR3 protein: CASSQGVDEAFF. The CDR3 region has the DNA TGCGCCAGCAGCCAAGGAGTGGATGAAGCTTTCTTT.

The chain joins TRBV6-4 to TRBJ2-1, with 13 positions matching TRBD2. The CDR3 runs to 15 residues. Germline CDR1 is MRHNA and CDR2 is SNTAGT. Germline trimming cut 2 bases from V and 5 bases from J; bases unmatched to any gene: 0. The CDR3 region has the DNA TGTGCCAGCAGTGACGGACTAGCGGGAGACAATGAGCAGTTCTTC. As protein: CASSDGLAGDNEQFF.

This sequence joins TRBV4-1 and TRBJ2-6; D could derive from TRBD1 or TRBD2 (5 bases each). V was trimmed by 2 bases and J by 4 bases, leaving 12 bases between them. This CDR3 comprises 16 residues. The V gene's germline CDR1 is MGHRA and CDR2 YSYEKL. CDR3 DNA sequence: TGCGCCAGCAGCCAACACGAGGGGCCAGGGGCCAACGTCCTGACTTTC. As protein: CASSQHEGPGANVLTF.

With respect to this clone: Other DNA sequences in the sample encode the same CDR3. The chain combines TRBV6-5 with TRBJ1-2, with D unclear. This CDR3 is built from 14 residues. The V gene's germline CDR1 is MNHEY and CDR2 SVGAGI. Trimming cost V 0 bases and J 2 bases, with 7 bases left between them. The CDR3 here is CASSYSGFNYGYTF. The CDR3 coding sequence is TGTGCCAGCAGTTACTCCGGATTCAACTATGGCTACACCTTC.

The CDR3 region is CASSPYEPGANVLTF. Here the CDR3 DNA reads TGTGCCAGCTCACCCTACGAGCCTGGGGCCAACGTCCTGACTTTC. V gene TRBV18 combines with J gene TRBJ2-6; no reliable D call. V shed 3 bases and J shed 2 bases, with 8 bases lying between them. The CDR3 spans 15 residues. Germline V gene sequence: CDR1 KGHSH, CDR2 LQKENI.

The chain combines TRBV29-1 with TRBJ1-1; 7 bases align to TRBD1. CDR1 SQVTM and CDR2 ANQGSEA come from the germline V gene. The CDR3 runs 13 residues. V shed 4 bases and J 2 bases; nucleotides not matched to a gene: 4. CDR3 sequence: CSVGGGGNTEAFF. As DNA, the CDR3 is TGCAGCGTTGGAGGAGGGGGCAACACTGAAGCTTTCTTT.

The rearrangement joins TRBV6-4 to TRBJ2-2; D gene ambiguous. The V end was cut by 0 bases, the J end by 6 bases, with 8 bases between. Germline V gene data show CDR1 as MRHNA and CDR2 as SNTAGT. The CDR3 length is 14 residues. The CDR3 protein is CASSDSRVPGELFF. CDR3 DNA sequence: TGTGCCAGCAGTGACTCAAGGGTTCCCGGGGAGCTGTTTTTT.

This rearrangement joins TRBV24-1 to TRBJ1-2; 7 nucleotides match TRBD1. Per germline, CDR1 KGHDR and CDR2 SFDVKD. J was trimmed by 6 bases and V by 3 bases; bases with no gene match: 3. The CDR3 length is 13 residues. This CDR3 is CATSDRQGHGYTF. The DNA of the CDR3 is TGTGCCACCAGTGATCGACAGGGCCATGGCTACACCTTC.

This clone was recorded a few times. The chain employs TRBV29-1 and TRBJ2-6, with a tentative D call TRBD2 (5 bases). This CDR3 has 16 residues. V gave up 5 bases and J gave up 4 bases, with 18 bases separating them. Germline CDR1 reads SQVTM; CDR2 reads ANQGSEA. The CDR3, as DNA: TGCAGCGTTCGGGATGAAGTGGGTCCCGGGGCCAACGTCCTGACTTTC. The encoded protein is CSVRDEVGPGANVLTF. The full variable domain, completed using reference TRBV29-1 and TRBJ2-6, is SAVISQKPSRDICQRGTSLTIQCQVDSQVTMMFWYRQQPGQSLTLIATANQGSEATYESGFVIDKFPISRPNLTFSTLTVSNMSPEDSSIYLCSVRDEVGPGANVLTFGAGSRLTVL.